This T cell receptor beta chain derives from a study of CD8 T cells in Susac syndrome. The RNA, about 0.5 to 1 ug, was put through reverse transcription using random hexamers. Across 54 Vbeta and 13 Jbeta, immunoSEQ multiplex PCR amplified TCR beta CDR3. TCRdb recomputed calls from the immunoSEQ multiplex PCR reads with MiXCR, one row per CDR3 protein. The sample holds over 350,000 distinct CDR3 sequences, roughly 85% seen once. This CDR3 has 16 residues. CDR1 is SGHDN, CDR2 FVKESK, per germline. J was trimmed by 3 bases and V by 3 bases; bases with no gene match: 8. Sequencing targeted TCR beta in T cells from blood (CD8+ and CD4+).

The J gene is TRBJ2-1, the V gene TRBV14, with 7 nucleotides matching TRBD1. This receptor was taken from a human donor with multiple sclerosis. Source material: CD8+ T cells from PBMCs. The CDR3 DNA is TGTGCCAGCAGCCACCCACCGGGACAGAACTACAATGAGCAGTTCTTC. Protein product: CASSHPPGQNYNEQFF. Variable domain in full (rest from reference TRBV14 and TRBJ2-1): EAGVTQFPSHSVIEKGQTVTLRCDPISGHDNLYWYRRVMGKEIKFLLHFVKESKQDESGMPNNRFLAERTGGTYSTLKVQPAELEDSGVYFCASSHPPGQNYNEQFFGPGTRLTVL.